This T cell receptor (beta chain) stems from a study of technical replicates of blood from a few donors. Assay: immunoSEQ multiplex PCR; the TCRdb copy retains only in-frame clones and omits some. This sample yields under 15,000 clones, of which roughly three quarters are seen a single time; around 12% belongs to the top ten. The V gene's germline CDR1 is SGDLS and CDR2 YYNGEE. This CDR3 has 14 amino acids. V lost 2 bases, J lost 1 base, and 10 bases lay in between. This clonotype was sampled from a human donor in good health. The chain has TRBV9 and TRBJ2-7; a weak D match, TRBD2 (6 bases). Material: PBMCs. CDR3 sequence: CASSVGTFSYEQYF. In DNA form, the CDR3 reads TGTGCCAGCAGCGTCGGGACTTTTTCCTACGAGCAGTACTTC.